A selection of T cell receptor beta chains follows, all from one sample in a study of graft-versus-host responses after intestinal transplantation. No antigen is known for these receptors. This table comes from immunoSEQ multiplex PCR, and its TCRdb copy is limited to in-frame clones, with some not included. The sample records 80,000 to 100,000 clones, 85% to 90% being singletons. The specimen comprised unstimulated CD4+ T cells sorted from spleen or lymph node cells, sampled before intestinal transplant. Receptor source: a human donor who received an intestinal transplant. CDR3s include the opening cysteine and the closing phenylalanine or tryptophan. D genes are given only for firm matches. A clone size is listed for some rows: how often the clone was seen (once, few, many), or a class if it is expanded.

V gene	J gene	D gene	clone size	CDR3 DNA	CDR3 protein
TRBV2	TRBJ2-6	TRBD1	-	TGTGCCAGCAGTCGGGACAGGGCCGGGGCCAACGTCCTGACTTTC	CASSRDRAGANVLTF
TRBV7-9	TRBJ2-6	-	-	TGTGCCAGCAGCTTAGGAGGCACGTACTCTGGGGCCAACGTCCTGACTTTC	CASSLGGTYSGANVLTF
TRBV5-1	TRBJ2-7	-	-	TGCGCCAGCAGCTTCACCAGGGTCCACGAGCAGTACTTC	CASSFTRVHEQYF
TRBV6-5	TRBJ1-2	-	-	TGTGCCAGCAGTTACTCGACGGGCGCGGGGTCCGGCTACACCTTC	CASSYSTGAGSGYTF
TRBV28	TRBJ1-5	-	-	TGTGCCAGCAGCCAACCTCCCAGTCTCCAGCCCCAGCATTTT	CASSQPPSLQPQHF
TRBV5-1	TRBJ1-4	-	-	TGCGCCAGCAGCTTGGGACAGGCCCTCACTAATGAAAAACTGTTTTTT	CASSLGQALTNEKLFF
TRBV5-1	TRBJ2-3	TRBD1	-	TGCGCCAGCAGCGCGACAGGGGGAGCGGGAGATACGCAGTATTTT	CASSATGGAGDTQYF
TRBV6-1	TRBJ2-1	TRBD2	-	TGTGCCAGCACCAGACTAGCCTCTGGGGGTGAGCAGTTCTTC	CASTRLASGGEQFF
TRBV5-6	TRBJ2-3	-	once	TGTGCCAGCAGCTTACAGGGAATAGATACGCAGTATTTT	CASSLQGIDTQYF
TRBV27	TRBJ1-2	-	-	TGTGCCAGCAGTTCTCGTCTGCGGGGGGGGGCCCACTATGGCTACACCTTC	CASSSRLRGGAHYGYTF
TRBV11-3	TRBJ2-4	-	once	TGTGCCAGCAGCAGAGCAGGGTCGAGCCTTTCGTACTTC	CASSRAGSSLSYF
TRBV7-3	TRBJ2-2	TRBD1	-	TGTGCCAGCAGCCCGGGACAGGGAACCGGGGAGCTGTTTTTT	CASSPGQGTGELFF
TRBV5-1	TRBJ2-2	TRBD2	-	TGCGCCAGCAGCTTGGACGGGAGGGCCCTCGTCACCGGGGAGCTGTTTTTT	CASSLDGRALVTGELFF
TRBV5-8	TRBJ2-2	TRBD2	-	TGTGCCAGCAGCCCCTTTGATCGGGGGGACACCGGGGAGCTGTTTTTT	CASSPFDRGDTGELFF
TRBV4-1	TRBJ2-3	-	-	TGCGCCAGCAGCCAAGAGGCTTCGGGGGGCTTGCAGTATTTT	CASSQEASGGLQYF
TRBV27	TRBJ1-2	TRBD1	few	TGTGCCAGCAGTTTTGGGACAGGGAACTATGGCTACACCTTC	CASSFGTGNYGYTF
TRBV6-5	TRBJ1-4	-	-	TGTGCCAGCAGTTACCTGGGCGGGAAACTGTTTTTT	CASSYLGGKLFF
TRBV5-4	TRBJ2-7	TRBD1	-	TGTGCCAGCAGCTTGCAGCCCGACAGGGGTTCCGAGCAGTACTTC	CASSLQPDRGSEQYF
TRBV19	TRBJ1-5	-	-	TGTGCCAGTAGTATAGCGTTAGGCAGAATTTCGGGGCCCCAGCATTTT	CASSIALGRISGPQHF
TRBV5-1	TRBJ2-5	TRBD2	once	TGCGCCAGCAGCCCTGCGGGGGTAGCCCGAGAGACCCAGTACTTC	CASSPAGVARETQYF
TRBV11-1	TRBJ2-7	-	-	TGTGCCAGCAGCTTAGTTCCGGGGGCCTACGAGCAGTACTTC	CASSLVPGAYEQYF